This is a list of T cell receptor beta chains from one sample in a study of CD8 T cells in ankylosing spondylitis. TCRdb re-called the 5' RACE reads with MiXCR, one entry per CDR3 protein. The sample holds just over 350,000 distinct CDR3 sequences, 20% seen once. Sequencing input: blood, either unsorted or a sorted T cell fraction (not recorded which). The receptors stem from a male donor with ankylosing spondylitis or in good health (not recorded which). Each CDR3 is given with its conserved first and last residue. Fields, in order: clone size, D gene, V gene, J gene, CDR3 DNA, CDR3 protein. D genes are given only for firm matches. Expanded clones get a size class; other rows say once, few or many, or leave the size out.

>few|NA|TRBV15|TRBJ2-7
TGTGCCACCAGCAGGATTCGGAGGGACGAGCAGTACTTC
CATSRIRRDEQYF
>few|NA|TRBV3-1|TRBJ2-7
TGTGCCAGCAGCCAAGGGGGCAGCCGGACCTACGAGCAGTACTTC
CASSQGGSRTYEQYF
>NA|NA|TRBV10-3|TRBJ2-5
TGTGCCATCAGTGAGGAGTTAGGGGGGGAGACCCAGTACTTC
CAISEELGGETQYF
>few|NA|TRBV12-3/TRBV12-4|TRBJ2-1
TGTGCCAGCAGGGACTTAAATGAGCAGTTCTTC
CASRDLNEQFF
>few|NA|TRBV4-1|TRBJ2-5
TGCGCCAGCAGCGAGGGACCACCAGGGACCCAGTACTTC
CASSEGPPGTQYF
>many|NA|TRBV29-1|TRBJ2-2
TGCAGCGTCGGACAGCAGAACACCGGGGAGCTGTTTTTT
CSVGQQNTGELFF
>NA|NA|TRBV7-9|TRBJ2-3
TGTGCCAGCAGCTCCGGACGGTTTAGCACAGATACGCAGTATTTT
CASSSGRFSTDTQYF
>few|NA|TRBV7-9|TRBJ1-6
TGTGCCAGCAGCTTAGCACAGAATAATTCACCCCTCCACTTT
CASSLAQNNSPLHF
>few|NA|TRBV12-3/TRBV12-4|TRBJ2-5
TGTGCCAGCGGTGGATACGGGACCGCCTCCGGGACCCAGTACTTC
CASGGYGTASGTQYF
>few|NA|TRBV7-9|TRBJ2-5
TGTGCCAGCAGCTTGCGGTTGGAAGAGACCCAGTACTTC
CASSLRLEETQYF
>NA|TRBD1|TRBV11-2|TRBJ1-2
TGTGCCAGCACCGCGGGGACAGGGGCATCAGCTAACTATGGCTACACCTTC
CASTAGTGASANYGYTF
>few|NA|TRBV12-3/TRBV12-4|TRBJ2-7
TGTGCCAGCAGTTTGGGTTGGCCGGGGGAGAGCTCCTACGAGCAGTACTTC
CASSLGWPGESSYEQYF
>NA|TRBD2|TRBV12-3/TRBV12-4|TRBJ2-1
TGTGCCAGCAGGATTAGCGGGGGATACAATGAGCAGTTCTTC
CASRISGGYNEQFF
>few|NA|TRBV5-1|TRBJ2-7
TGCGCCAGCAGCACACCCGCCCCCAGAGAGCAGTACTTC
CASSTPAPREQYF
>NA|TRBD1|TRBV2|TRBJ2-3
TGTGCCAGCAGTGAATATGCTCCCGGGACAGGGGGGACAGATACGCAGTATTTT
CASSEYAPGTGGTDTQYF
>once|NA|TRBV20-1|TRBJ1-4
TGCAGTGCGGGTGGGGTATCAGCTAGTGAAAAACTGTTTTTT
CSAGGVSASEKLFF
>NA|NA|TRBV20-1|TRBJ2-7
TGCAGTGCTCCGGACGGATCCTACGAGCAGTACTTC
CSAPDGSYEQYF